These T cell receptor beta chains were read from a single sample in a study of blood T cells in healthy people across ages. TCRdb re-derived calls from the 5' RACE reads in MiXCR, one entry per CDR3 protein. The data show roughly 2 million distinct CDR3 sequences, roughly 50% seen once. Sequenced: blood. The receptors here all came from a woman between 40 and 50 years old in good health. Each CDR3 is given with its conserved first and last residue. Fields, in order: V gene, D gene, clone size, J gene, CDR3 DNA, CDR3 protein. D genes are given only for firm matches. The size field is filled for only some rows; it gives once, few, many or a size class.

V gene: TRBV20-1; D gene: -; clone size: once; J gene: TRBJ2-5; CDR3 DNA: TGCAGTGCTTTGGGACCGCGTAGGGCCCAGTACTTC; CDR3 protein: CSALGPRRAQYF
V gene: TRBV6-5; D gene: -; clone size: once; J gene: TRBJ2-3; CDR3 DNA: TGTGCCAGCAGTCGCCAACAAATTAACACAGATACGCAGTATTTT; CDR3 protein: CASSRQQINTDTQYF
V gene: TRBV5-1; D gene: -; clone size: -; J gene: TRBJ2-3; CDR3 DNA: TGCGCCAGCAGCATAGGACCGAGGGATACGCAGTATTTT; CDR3 protein: CASSIGPRDTQYF
V gene: TRBV2; D gene: TRBD1; clone size: few; J gene: TRBJ2-1; CDR3 DNA: TGTGCCAGCAGTGATTTGGGACAGGACTACAATGAGCAGTTCTTC; CDR3 protein: CASSDLGQDYNEQFF
V gene: TRBV29-1; D gene: -; clone size: -; J gene: TRBJ1-1; CDR3 DNA: TGCAGCTCGAAGCTGAACACTGAAGCTTTCTTT; CDR3 protein: CSSKLNTEAFF
V gene: TRBV5-1; D gene: -; clone size: -; J gene: TRBJ2-5; CDR3 DNA: TGCGCCAGCAGCTTGGCAAGGGACACCCCGGAGGAGACCCAGTACTTC; CDR3 protein: CASSLARDTPEETQYF
V gene: TRBV20-1; D gene: TRBD2; clone size: -; J gene: TRBJ2-5; CDR3 DNA: TGCAGTGCTAGTTTCGCTCTAGCGGGGTTGGAGACCCAGTACTTC; CDR3 protein: CSASFALAGLETQYF
V gene: TRBV3-1; D gene: -; clone size: few; J gene: TRBJ2-7; CDR3 DNA: TGTGCCAGCAGCCAAGATGGAGGCAGCTCCTACGAGCAGTACTTC; CDR3 protein: CASSQDGGSSYEQYF
V gene: TRBV11-2; D gene: -; clone size: -; J gene: TRBJ2-1; CDR3 DNA: TGTGTCAGCAGCTTAGGGCAAAGCTCCTACAATGAGCAGTTCTTC; CDR3 protein: CVSSLGQSSYNEQFF
V gene: TRBV27; D gene: -; clone size: -; J gene: TRBJ1-2; CDR3 DNA: TGTGCCAGCAGTGAGGGGGAGAGGGGCTATGGCTACACCTTC; CDR3 protein: CASSEGERGYGYTF
V gene: TRBV14; D gene: TRBD1; clone size: few; J gene: TRBJ2-7; CDR3 DNA: TGTGCCAGCAGCCAAGATCCTGCATGGCGGACAGGGGACGCTTGGGAGCAGTACTTC; CDR3 protein: CASSQDPAWRTGDAWEQYF
V gene: TRBV13; D gene: -; clone size: -; J gene: TRBJ2-2; CDR3 DNA: TGTGCCAGCATCTCTCCCGATCGGAACACCGGGGAGCTGTTTTTT; CDR3 protein: CASISPDRNTGELFF
V gene: TRBV20-1; D gene: -; clone size: -; J gene: TRBJ1-2; CDR3 DNA: TGTTTGGTGGGGGGCAATGGTTATGGCTACACCTTC; CDR3 protein: CLVGGNGYGYTF
V gene: TRBV28; D gene: TRBD1; clone size: once; J gene: TRBJ2-7; CDR3 DNA: TGTGCCAGCTCCTGGACAGGGCCGGAGTTCGAGCAGAACTTC; CDR3 protein: CASSWTGPEFEQNF
V gene: TRBV7-2; D gene: -; clone size: -; J gene: TRBJ2-1; CDR3 DNA: TGTGCCAGCGGGCACGATGAGCAGTTCTTC; CDR3 protein: CASGHDEQFF
V gene: TRBV12-3/TRBV12-4; D gene: -; clone size: once; J gene: TRBJ2-3; CDR3 DNA: TGTGCCAGCAGTCCGGGGGCAGATATGGAATATTTT; CDR3 protein: CASSPGADMEYF
V gene: TRBV12-3/TRBV12-4; D gene: -; clone size: -; J gene: TRBJ1-1; CDR3 DNA: TGTGCCAGCATGGGGCCTGAAGCTTTCTTT; CDR3 protein: CASMGPEAFF
V gene: TRBV20-1; D gene: TRBD2; clone size: few; J gene: TRBJ2-5; CDR3 DNA: TGCAGTATAGCGGGGGGCCTGACCCAAGAGACCCAGTACTTC; CDR3 protein: CSIAGGLTQETQYF
V gene: TRBV12-3/TRBV12-4; D gene: -; clone size: many; J gene: TRBJ2-7; CDR3 DNA: TGTGCCAGCAGTTTTTCTCAGAGCTACGAGCAGTACTTC; CDR3 protein: CASSFSQSYEQYF
V gene: TRBV7-9; D gene: -; clone size: -; J gene: TRBJ1-2; CDR3 DNA: TGTGCCAGCAGCTTGGGAGAGGGGGATAACTATGGCTACACCTTC; CDR3 protein: CASSLGEGDNYGYTF
V gene: TRBV20-1; D gene: TRBD2; clone size: -; J gene: TRBJ2-7; CDR3 DNA: TGCAGTGCTAGAGGCCTAGCGGGGGTATCCTACAATGAGCAGTACTTC; CDR3 protein: CSARGLAGVSYNEQYF
V gene: TRBV7-2; D gene: TRBD2; clone size: many; J gene: TRBJ2-7; CDR3 DNA: TGTGCCAGCAGCTTAGAACTAGCGGGGCCCTACGAGCAGTACTTC; CDR3 protein: CASSLELAGPYEQYF
V gene: TRBV19; D gene: -; clone size: few; J gene: TRBJ2-5; CDR3 DNA: TGTGCCAGCTCGGGGGTCGGTCAGGAGACCCAGTACTTC; CDR3 protein: CASSGVGQETQYF
V gene: TRBV12-3/TRBV12-4; D gene: -; clone size: few; J gene: TRBJ1-6; CDR3 DNA: TGTGCCAGCAGATCAACAGGGAGCCGTGTCCTCCACTTT; CDR3 protein: CASRSTGSRVLHF
V gene: TRBV19; D gene: TRBD1; clone size: -; J gene: TRBJ1-5; CDR3 DNA: TGTGCCAGTAAGGGGGACAGGGGGAGGAATCAGCCCCAGCATTTT; CDR3 protein: CASKGDRGRNQPQHF
V gene: TRBV15; D gene: -; clone size: few; J gene: TRBJ2-7; CDR3 DNA: TGTGCCACCAGCAGAGCATCAGGGGCGGCCTACGAGCAGTACTTC; CDR3 protein: CATSRASGAAYEQYF
V gene: TRBV7-9; D gene: -; clone size: -; J gene: TRBJ1-2; CDR3 DNA: TGTGCCAGCAGCTTAGGAGGTGGGCAAATTGGCTACACCTTC; CDR3 protein: CASSLGGGQIGYTF
V gene: TRBV12-3/TRBV12-4; D gene: -; clone size: few; J gene: TRBJ2-5; CDR3 DNA: TGTGCCAGCAGTTTGAAGTCGTCGGGATGGACCCAGTACTTC; CDR3 protein: CASSLKSSGWTQYF
V gene: TRBV20-1; D gene: -; clone size: few; J gene: TRBJ2-3; CDR3 DNA: TGCAGTGCTAGAGATGCGGGAACAGATACGCAGTATTTT; CDR3 protein: CSARDAGTDTQYF
V gene: TRBV6-6; D gene: TRBD1; clone size: few; J gene: TRBJ1-1; CDR3 DNA: TGTGCCAGCAGTTACCGGGAGTCAGGGGGCACTGAAGCTTTCTTT; CDR3 protein: CASSYRESGGTEAFF
V gene: TRBV25-1; D gene: -; clone size: -; J gene: TRBJ1-2; CDR3 DNA: TGTGCCAGCAGTGATTATGGCTCCTCGATGGGGGGCTACACCTTC; CDR3 protein: CASSDYGSSMGGYTF
V gene: TRBV7-6; D gene: -; clone size: -; J gene: TRBJ2-1; CDR3 DNA: TGTGCCAGCAGCTTAGAGGGAGATTACAATGAGCAGTTCTTC; CDR3 protein: CASSLEGDYNEQFF
V gene: TRBV7-2; D gene: TRBD2; clone size: -; J gene: TRBJ2-1; CDR3 DNA: TGTGCCAGCAGCTTAGAAGCGGCCAGGCGGGAGACCCAGTTCTTC; CDR3 protein: CASSLEAARRETQFF
V gene: TRBV6-6; D gene: TRBD1; clone size: -; J gene: TRBJ1-5; CDR3 DNA: TGTGCCAGCAGCCAACAGGGGGCTGGGCCCCAGCATTTT; CDR3 protein: CASSQQGAGPQHF
V gene: TRBV7-9; D gene: TRBD2; clone size: -; J gene: TRBJ2-1; CDR3 DNA: TGTGCCAGCAGCCGTGGACTAGCGGGGGGGAGTACCAATGAGCAGTTCTTC; CDR3 protein: CASSRGLAGGSTNEQFF
V gene: TRBV7-9; D gene: TRBD2; clone size: -; J gene: TRBJ2-1; CDR3 DNA: TGTGCCAGCAGCTTAGTAAGCGGGGGGGCCGAGGAAGAGCAGTTCTTC; CDR3 protein: CASSLVSGGAEEEQFF
V gene: TRBV7-2; D gene: -; clone size: few; J gene: TRBJ2-7; CDR3 DNA: TGTGCCAGCAGCTTAGCGTTCAGGGGACTCGTCTCCTACGAGCAGTACTTC; CDR3 protein: CASSLAFRGLVSYEQYF
V gene: TRBV7-9; D gene: -; clone size: few; J gene: TRBJ2-5; CDR3 DNA: TGTGCCAGCAGCATTTACCGCCTCCAGGGGAAGATTGGGTACCAAGAGACCCAGTACTTC; CDR3 protein: CASSIYRLQGKIGYQETQYF
V gene: TRBV7-8; D gene: -; clone size: -; J gene: TRBJ2-1; CDR3 DNA: TGTGCCAGCAGCCTAAGGGACATCTCCAACTACAATGAGCAGTTCTTC; CDR3 protein: CASSLRDISNYNEQFF
V gene: TRBV15; D gene: -; clone size: -; J gene: TRBJ2-1; CDR3 DNA: TGTGCCACCAGCAGAACTGACGGACAACCCTACAATGAGCAGTTCTTC; CDR3 protein: CATSRTDGQPYNEQFF
V gene: TRBV6-1; D gene: -; clone size: -; J gene: TRBJ2-7; CDR3 DNA: TGTGCCAGCAGTGTTGGCCCGAGGGACGGTCCTTGGTACTTC; CDR3 protein: CASSVGPRDGPWYF
V gene: TRBV3-1; D gene: -; clone size: -; J gene: TRBJ2-7; CDR3 DNA: TGTGCCAGCAGCCAAGATGGGGACGGGGGGCCCACCTACGAGCAGTACTTC; CDR3 protein: CASSQDGDGGPTYEQYF